The 5 T cell receptor beta chains below were found in one sample sequenced in a study of OX40 agonist ivuxolimab in advanced cancers. The protocol was immunoSEQ multiplex PCR, while the TCRdb copy is restricted to in-frame clones and leaves out a portion. The table has approximately 74,000 clones, under 95% seen once. The sample was CD4+ or CD8+ T cells sorted from blood, taken in a trial of the OX40 agonist ivuxolimab. These receptors all come from an adult with an advanced solid tumor such as melanoma, head and neck, liver or kidney cancer.

V is TRBV13 and J is TRBJ1-5; possible D gene TRBD1, 6 bases. With 5 bases removed from V and 3 bases from J, the gap between germline ends came to 17 bases. The CDR3 covers 16 residues. The germline CDR1 and CDR2 sequences are PRHDT and FYEKMQ (reference sequence). The CDR3 protein is CASSQAGRGDNQPQHF. CDR3 nucleotides: TGTGCCAGCAGCCAAGCAGGCAGGGGTGACAATCAGCCCCAGCATTTT.

This rearrangement joins TRBV5-1 to TRBJ2-1; 8 bases fit TRBD2. CDR3 length: 16 residues. From germline, CDR1 is SGHRS and CDR2 YFSETQ. After removal of 0 bases from V and 4 bases from J, the junction contained 6 bases not matched to a gene. The CDR3, as DNA: TGCGCCAGCAGCTTGGCCCTGGCGGGAGGTTACAATGAGCAGTTCTTC. It yields the protein CASSLALAGGYNEQFF. Filled out from reference TRBV5-1 and TRBJ2-1, the complete variable domain reads KAGVTQTPRYLIKTRGQQVTLSCSPISGHRSVSWYQQTPGQGLQFLFEYFSETQRNKGNFPGRFSGRQFSNSRSEMNVSTLELGDSALYLCASSLALAGGYNEQFFGPGTRLTVL.

CDR3 coding DNA: TGTGCCAGCAGCCCCGGGACAGGGGCAAAAGCTAACTATGGCTACACCTTC. Translating it yields CASSPGTGAKANYGYTF. This chain uses TRBV9 with TRBJ1-2; 10 bases match TRBD1. V dropped 4 bases and J dropped 0; count of bases not matched to a gene: 9. This CDR3 contains 17 residues. Germline V gene sequence: CDR1 SGDLS, CDR2 YYNGEE. Using reference TRBV9 and TRBJ1-2 for the parts outside the CDR3, the full variable domain is DSGVTQTPKHLITATGQRVTLRCSPRSGDLSVYWYQQSLDQGLQFLIQYYNGEERAKGNILERFSAQQFPDLHSELNLSSLELGDSALYFCASSPGTGAKANYGYTFGSGTRLTVV.

The chain links TRBV5-1 to TRBJ1-1; the D is unclear. The V gene's germline CDR1 is SGHRS and CDR2 YFSETQ. The CDR3 has 15 residues. V was trimmed by 0 bases and J by 0 bases, leaving 9 bases between them. The CDR3 spells CASSLANGMNTEAFF. CDR3 bases: TGCGCCAGCAGCTTGGCGAACGGTATGAACACTGAAGCTTTCTTT. Supplemented by reference TRBV5-1 and TRBJ1-1, the full variable domain reads KAGVTQTPRYLIKTRGQQVTLSCSPISGHRSVSWYQQTPGQGLQFLFEYFSETQRNKGNFPGRFSGRQFSNSRSEMNVSTLELGDSALYLCASSLANGMNTEAFFGQGTRLTVV.

The gene calls are TRBV4-3 and TRBJ2-1; 8 nucleotides match TRBD1. Unmatched junction bases numbered 10, after V lost 1 base and J lost 2 bases. The germline V gene has CDR1 LGHNA and CDR2 YSLEER. The CDR3 is made up of 18 amino acids. CDR3 amino acids: CASSQVPPRTGPYNEQFF. Written as DNA, the CDR3 is TGCGCCAGCAGCCAAGTCCCCCCCAGGACAGGGCCCTACAATGAGCAGTTCTTC.